The 18 T cell receptor beta chains below all came from one sample that was sequenced in a study of CD8+ T cells in alopecia areata. Treatment in this sample: oral pan-JAK inhibitor, 5-10 mg twice daily. cDNA prepared by RNA extraction and subsequent reverse transcription served as the template for sequencing. Generated by immunoSEQ multiplex PCR, the TCRdb table keeps only in-frame clones and is missing some. The data contain approximately 220,000 clones, roughly two fifths of them singletons. The sample consisted of CD4+ T cells sorted from blood, taken around week 31, from a patient treated with tofacitinib. Every receptor here comes from a human donor with alopecia areata.

A few counts support this clone. CDR3 loop: CASMEVYSNQPQHF. The CDR3 nucleotides are TGTGCCAGTATGGAGGTATATAGCAATCAGCCCCAGCATTTT. The chain uses TRBV19 and TRBJ1-5; D unclear. CDR3 length equals 14 residues. With 7 bases removed from V and 0 bases from J, the gap between germline ends came to 10 bases. Germline V CDR1 and CDR2: LNHDA, SQIVND (reference sequence).

The rearrangement joins TRBV6-5 to TRBJ2-6; D gene uncertain. The CDR3 has 14 amino acids. Per germline, CDR1 MNHEY and CDR2 SVGAGI. The V end was cut by 7 bases, the J end by 0 bases, with 7 bases between. CDR3 DNA: TGTGCCAGCAAGGTGTCCTCTGGGGCCAACGTCCTGACTTTC. This sequence encodes CASKVSSGANVLTF.

This clone was seen only a few times. In the same sample, other DNA sequences code for this CDR3. The rearrangement uses TRBV5-6 and TRBJ1-1; 10 nucleotides align to TRBD1. The germline CDR1 and CDR2 sequences are SGHDT and YYEEEE. Unmatched junction bases numbered 0, after V lost 0 bases and J lost 4 bases. This CDR3 contains 14 residues. In nucleotides, the CDR3 is TGTGCCAGCAGCTTGGGGGACAGGGGCACTGAAGCTTTCTTT. Its translation: CASSLGDRGTEAFF.

This rearrangement joins TRBV9 to TRBJ2-7; D might be TRBD2 (5 bases). Trimming took off 4 bases at V and 0 bases at J, with 14 bases between the two ends. This CDR3 region has 15 residues. CDR1 is SGDLS and CDR2 is YYNGEE in the germline V gene. As DNA, the CDR3 is TGTGCCAGCAGCCTTCAGAGCGGTAGCTCCTACGAGCAGTACTTC. Protein sequence: CASSLQSGSSYEQYF.

The CDR3 spells CASSPGQEGHYEQYF. In nucleotides, the CDR3 is TGTGCCAGCAGCCCAGGACAGGAGGGGCACTACGAGCAGTACTTC. The chain joins TRBV7-9 to TRBJ2-7; possible D gene TRBD1, 7 bases. Germline V gene lookup returns CDR1 SEHNR and CDR2 FQNEAQ (reference sequence). Trimming left V 5 bases short and J 3 bases short, with 17 bases between. CDR3 length: 15 amino acids.

The chain joins TRBV29-1 to TRBJ2-1; TRBD1 might be the D (6 bases). CDR1 SQVTM and CDR2 ANQGSEA come from the germline V gene. The CDR3 is 11 residues long. V was cut by 4 bases and J by 7 bases, with 8 bases left in between. This CDR3 reads CSVGQVNEQFF. The CDR3 bases are TGCAGCGTTGGACAGGTTAATGAGCAGTTCTTC.

The chain links TRBV30 to TRBJ1-1; no firm D call. The CDR3 extends over 12 amino acids. Trimming cost V 1 base and J 7 bases, with 10 bases left between them. Germline lookup yields CDR1 GTSNPN and CDR2 SVGIG (reference sequence). The CDR3 sequence: CAWSAQYGEAFF. CDR3 DNA sequence: TGTGCCTGGAGTGCTCAATATGGTGAAGCTTTCTTT.

The CDR3 DNA reads TGTGCCAGCAGTTTAAGAGACAGCTACTACGAGCAGTACTTC. Translation: CASSLRDSYYEQYF. V usage is TRBV27 and J usage is TRBJ2-7, with D maybe TRBD1 (5 bases). The V end was cut by 2 bases, the J end by 3 bases, with 11 bases between. Germline V gives CDR1 MNHEY, CDR2 SMNVEV (reference sequence). CDR3 length equals 14 residues.

This chain links TRBV5-1 with TRBJ1-2; perhaps TRBD1 as D (5 bases). Between the trimmed V and J ends, which lost 1 base and 0 bases, there was a span of 10 bases. This CDR3 comprises 15 residues. Germline V gives CDR1 SGHRS, CDR2 YFSETQ. The CDR3 region is CASSLMTVANYGYTF. The CDR3 DNA reads as TGCGCCAGCAGCTTGATGACAGTCGCTAACTATGGCTACACCTTC. Complete variable domain (other parts from reference TRBV5-1 and TRBJ1-2): KAGVTQTPRYLIKTRGQQVTLSCSPISGHRSVSWYQQTPGQGLQFLFEYFSETQRNKGNFPGRFSGRQFSNSRSEMNVSTLELGDSALYLCASSLMTVANYGYTFGSGTRLTVV.

This clone was found a few times. The chain has TRBV7-6 and TRBJ1-1; D remains unclear. CDR3 length: 14 amino acids. CDR1 is SGHVS and CDR2 is FNYEAQ in the germline V gene. V shed 5 bases and J shed 5 bases, with 15 bases lying between them. The DNA of the CDR3 is TGTGCCAGCAGCCCCTCTGTTGGACGGACTGAAGCTTTCTTT. Residues: CASSPSVGRTEAFF.

This clone occurred a few times. The chain links TRBV5-1 to TRBJ2-5; possible D gene TRBD2, 6 bases. The germline gives CDR1 SGHRS, CDR2 YFSETQ. The CDR3 is made up of 12 amino acids. The V end was cut by 4 bases, the J end by 5 bases, with 9 bases between. This CDR3 reads CASSRTTETQYF. The DNA for the CDR3 is TGCGCCAGCAGCCGGACTACGGAGACCCAGTACTTC. Variable domain in full (rest from reference TRBV5-1 and TRBJ2-5): KAGVTQTPRYLIKTRGQQVTLSCSPISGHRSVSWYQQTPGQGLQFLFEYFSETQRNKGNFPGRFSGRQFSNSRSEMNVSTLELGDSALYLCASSRTTETQYFGPGTRLLVL.

The chain carries TRBV30 and TRBJ1-2; a weak D match, TRBD1 (5 bases). This CDR3 has 15 residues. Deletions cut 0 bases from V and 4 bases from J, with 15 bases between. The germline CDR1 and CDR2 sequences are GTSNPN and SVGIG (reference sequence). Written as DNA, the CDR3 is TGTGCCTGGAGTGTTGCTAGGACAACGGGCTATGGCTACACCTTC. This encodes CAWSVARTTGYGYTF. The full variable domain, with the rest looked up from reference TRBV30 and TRBJ1-2, is SQTIHQWPATLVQPVGSPLSLECTVEGTSNPNLYWYRQAAGRGLQLLFYSVGIGQISSEVPQNLSASRPQDRQFILSSKKLLLSDSGFYLCAWSVARTTGYGYTFGSGTRLTVV.

The chain links TRBV18 to TRBJ2-3; TRBD1 is a possible D gene (5 bases). This CDR3 is built from 16 residues. The ends were cut back, 3 bases at V and 1 base at J, with 14 bases in the middle. Germline V lookup: CDR1 KGHSH, CDR2 LQKENI. This CDR3 reads CASSPLSRTRTDTQYF. The CDR3 region has the DNA TGTGCCAGCTCACCCCTCTCCAGGACACGCACAGATACGCAGTATTTT.

V gene TRBV2 combines with J gene TRBJ1-2; the D is unclear. The ends were cut back, 4 bases at V and 0 bases at J, with 6 bases in the middle. This CDR3 spans 13 amino acids. In germline, CDR1 is SNHLY, CDR2 FYNNEI. CDR3 in DNA: TGTGCCAGCAGTGGTGGCGCTAACTATGGCTACACCTTC. Its protein is CASSGGANYGYTF.

V usage is TRBV9 and J usage is TRBJ2-3, with D possibly matching TRBD2 (5 bases). The germline V and J ends were trimmed by 4 bases and 5 bases, with 20 bases remaining between them. The CDR3 covers 16 residues. The germline V gene encodes CDR1 SGDLS and CDR2 YYNGEE. In DNA form, the CDR3 reads TGTGCCAGCAGCCCCCGCGCCGGGGAAAGTGTAGATACGCAGTATTTT. Residues: CASSPRAGESVDTQYF.

The V and J genes are TRBV29-1 and TRBJ1-1, with unresolved D. The ends were cut back, 6 bases at V and 0 bases at J, with 11 bases in the middle. The CDR3 sequence is 13 residues long. Germline V lookup: CDR1 SQVTM, CDR2 ANQGSEA. The CDR3 reads CSVGRTVNTEAFF. DNA for the CDR3: TGCAGCGTCGGGCGGACGGTGAACACTGAAGCTTTCTTT. Drawing the rest from reference TRBV29-1 and TRBJ1-1, the complete variable domain is SAVISQKPSRDICQRGTSLTIQCQVDSQVTMMFWYRQQPGQSLTLIATANQGSEATYESGFVIDKFPISRPNLTFSTLTVSNMSPEDSSIYLCSVGRTVNTEAFFGQGTRLTVV.

The chain combines TRBV5-6 with TRBJ1-6, with 7 bases matching TRBD1. The CDR3 contains 17 residues. The trim removed 5 bases at V and 0 bases at J, leaving 8 bases unmatched. Germline V CDR1 and CDR2: SGHDT, YYEEEE. CDR3 loop: CASSYLQGTSYNSPLHF. The CDR3 DNA follows: TGTGCCAGCAGTTACCTACAGGGGACCTCCTATAATTCACCCCTCCACTTT.

The sample holds a few counts of this clone. Relative to the germline gene, one junction end is altered; a read error may explain this. CDR3 protein: CASNPGGTDTQYF. The CDR3 coding sequence is TGCGCCAGCAATCCCGGGGGCACGGATACGCAGTATTTT. The chain recombines TRBV5-1 with TRBJ2-3, with D perhaps assigned TRBD1 or TRBD2 (6 bases each). This CDR3 region has 13 residues. Germline V gene sequence: CDR1 SGHRS, CDR2 YFSETQ.